A single sample gave rise to the 6 T cell receptor beta chains below, sequenced in a study of shared clonotypes between healthy human individuals. TCRdb's table, derived via immunoSEQ multiplex PCR, lists solely in-frame clones and lacks some. The sample holds some 1.4 million clones, roughly 96% seen once. Source material: naive CD4+ T cells sorted from blood. Subset denoted: CD45RA+ positively selected. These receptors were taken from a man aged 25 to 40 in good health.

The V and J genes are TRBV27 and TRBJ2-5, with 12 bases fitting TRBD2. Germline CDR1 and CDR2: MNHEY and SMNVEV (reference sequence). CDR3 size: 16 residues. V lost 3 bases to trimming and J lost 5 bases; unmatched junction nucleotides: 7. The CDR3 DNA sequence: TGTGCCAGCAGTTTGTGGACTAGCGGGAAGCGGGAGACCCAGTACTTC. Translating it yields CASSLWTSGKRETQYF.

This clone was found once. The CDR3 region is CTSRPGSNQPQHF. CDR3 coding DNA: TGCACCAGCAGACCTGGGAGCAATCAGCCCCAGCATTTT. This sequence joins TRBV1 and TRBJ1-5. TRBV1 is shown as a pseudogene. This CDR3 has 13 residues.

This chain connects TRBV28 to TRBJ2-7; weak D call: TRBD2 (6 bases). Between the trimmed V and J ends, which lost 5 bases and 9 bases, there was a span of 26 bases. The CDR3 consists of 16 residues. The germline CDR1 and CDR2 sequences are MDHEN and SYDVKM. CDR3 bases: TGTGCCAGCAGTCTCTTATCAGTGGGGGGTAATACTGGGCAGTACTTC. Its translation is CASSLLSVGGNTGQYF.

The rearrangement joins TRBV14 to TRBJ2-2; tentative D call: TRBD1 (5 bases). Trimming took 3 bases from V and 0 from J, leaving 11 bases between them. The germline gives CDR1 SGHDN, CDR2 FVKESK. The CDR3 contains 16 residues. In nucleotides, the CDR3 is TGTGCCAGCAGCCAGTTTCTGACAGCGAACACCGGGGAGCTGTTTTTT. Protein: CASSQFLTANTGELFF.

The J gene is TRBJ2-1, the V gene TRBV5-8; D might be TRBD1 (5 bases). CDR1 SGHTS and CDR2 YDEGEE come from the germline V gene. This CDR3 contains 15 residues. V shed 1 base and J shed 0 bases, with 8 bases lying between them. This chain's CDR3 is CASSLQGYSYNEQFF. The CDR3, as DNA: TGTGCCAGCAGCTTGCAGGGATACTCCTACAATGAGCAGTTCTTC. The full variable domain, with the rest looked up from reference TRBV5-8 and TRBJ2-1, is EAGVTQSPTHLIKTRGQQATLRCSPISGHTSVYWYQQALGLGLQFLLWYDEGEERNRGNFPPRFSGRQFPNYSSELNVNALELEDSALYLCASSLQGYSYNEQFFGPGTRLTVL.

V gene TRBV7-2 combines with J gene TRBJ2-1; D remains unclear. Trimming pared 4 bases from V and 0 bases from J, leaving 10 bases between. Germline-derived CDR1 and CDR2 are SGHTA and FQGNSA. The CDR3 totals 15 residues. CDR3 protein: CASSSHWDSYNEQFF. The CDR3 bases are TGTGCCAGCAGCTCCCACTGGGACTCCTACAATGAGCAGTTCTTC. Full variable domain (outside the CDR3, taken from reference TRBV7-2 and TRBJ2-1): GAGVSQSPSNKVTEKGKDVELRCDPISGHTALYWYRQSLGQGLEFLIYFQGNSAPDKSGLPSDRFSAERTGGSVSTLTIQRTQQEDSAVYLCASSSHWDSYNEQFFGPGTRLTVL.